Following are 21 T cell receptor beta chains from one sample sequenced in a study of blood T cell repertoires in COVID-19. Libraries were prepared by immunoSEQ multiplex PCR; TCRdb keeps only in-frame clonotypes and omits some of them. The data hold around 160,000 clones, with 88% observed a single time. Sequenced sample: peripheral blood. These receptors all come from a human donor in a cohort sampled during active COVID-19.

The CDR3 protein is CASSSSRTGSSSGANVLTF. DNA of the CDR3: TGTGCCAGCAGTTCATCCCGGACAGGGAGTAGCTCTGGGGCCAACGTCCTGACTTTC. The chain combines TRBV28 with TRBJ2-6; 8 bases agree with TRBD1. Germline lookup yields CDR1 MDHEN and CDR2 SYDVKM. The CDR3 covers 19 residues. V shed 4 bases, J shed 0 bases, and the junction held 11 bases outside the gene matches.

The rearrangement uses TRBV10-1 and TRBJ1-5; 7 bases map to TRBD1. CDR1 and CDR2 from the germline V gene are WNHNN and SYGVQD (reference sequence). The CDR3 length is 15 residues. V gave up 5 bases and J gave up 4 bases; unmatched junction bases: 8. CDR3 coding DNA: TGCGCCAGCAGTCCCCTAGGGACAGATAATCAGCCCCAGCATTTT. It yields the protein CASSPLGTDNQPQHF.

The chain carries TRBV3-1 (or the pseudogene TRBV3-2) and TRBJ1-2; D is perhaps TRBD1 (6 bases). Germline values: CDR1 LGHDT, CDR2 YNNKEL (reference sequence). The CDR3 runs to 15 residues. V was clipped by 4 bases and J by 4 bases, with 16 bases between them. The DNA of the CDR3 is TGTGCCAGCAGCCCTTCTACCGACAGGTTCTATGGCTACACCTTC. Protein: CASSPSTDRFYGYTF.

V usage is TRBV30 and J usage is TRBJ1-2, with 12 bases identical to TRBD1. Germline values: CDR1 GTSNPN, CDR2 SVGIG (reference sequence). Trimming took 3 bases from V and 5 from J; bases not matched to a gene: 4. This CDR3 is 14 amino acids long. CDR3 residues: CAWRGTGGLYGYTF. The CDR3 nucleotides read TGTGCCTGGAGGGGGACAGGGGGCTTGTATGGCTACACCTTC.

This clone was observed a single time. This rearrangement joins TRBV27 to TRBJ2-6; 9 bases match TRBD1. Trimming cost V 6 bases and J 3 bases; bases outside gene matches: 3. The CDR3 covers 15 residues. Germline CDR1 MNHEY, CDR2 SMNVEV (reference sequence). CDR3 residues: CASRRQGVGANVLTF. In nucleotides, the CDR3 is TGTGCCAGCAGACGACAGGGGGTTGGGGCCAACGTCCTGACTTTC.

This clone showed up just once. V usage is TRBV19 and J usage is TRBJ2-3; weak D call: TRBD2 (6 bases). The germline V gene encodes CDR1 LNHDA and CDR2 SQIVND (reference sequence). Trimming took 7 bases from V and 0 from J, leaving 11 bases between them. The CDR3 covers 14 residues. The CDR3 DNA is TGTGCCAGTACCAAAGGGACTAGCACAGATACGCAGTATTTT. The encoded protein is CASTKGTSTDTQYF.

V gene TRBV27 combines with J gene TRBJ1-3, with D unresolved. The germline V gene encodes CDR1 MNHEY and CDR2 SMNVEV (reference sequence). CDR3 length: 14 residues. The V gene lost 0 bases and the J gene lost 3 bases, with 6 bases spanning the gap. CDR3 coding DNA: TGTGCCAGCAGTTTATCTCCTCTTGGAAACACCATATATTTT. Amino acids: CASSLSPLGNTIYF.

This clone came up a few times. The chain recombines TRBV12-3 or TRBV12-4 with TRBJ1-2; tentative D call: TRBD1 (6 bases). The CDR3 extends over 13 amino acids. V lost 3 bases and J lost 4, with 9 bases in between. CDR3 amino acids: CASSLYRAYGYTF. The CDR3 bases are TGTGCCAGCAGTTTGTACAGGGCCTATGGCTACACCTTC.

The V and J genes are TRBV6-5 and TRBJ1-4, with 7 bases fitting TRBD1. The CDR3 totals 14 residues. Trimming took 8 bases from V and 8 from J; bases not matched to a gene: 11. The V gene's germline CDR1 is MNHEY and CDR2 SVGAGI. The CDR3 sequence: CASSGGPGEEKLFF. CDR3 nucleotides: TGTGCCAGCTCAGGGGGACCGGGAGAGGAAAAACTGTTTTTT.

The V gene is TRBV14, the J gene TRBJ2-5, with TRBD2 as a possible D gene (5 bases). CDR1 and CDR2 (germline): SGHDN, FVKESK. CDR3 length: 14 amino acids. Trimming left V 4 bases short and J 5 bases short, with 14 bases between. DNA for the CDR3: TGTGCCAGCAGCCCACCGGCGGGCGGTGAGACCCAGTACTTC. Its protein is CASSPPAGGETQYF. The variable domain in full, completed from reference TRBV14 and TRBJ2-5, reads EAGVTQFPSHSVIEKGQTVTLRCDPISGHDNLYWYRRVMGKEIKFLLHFVKESKQDESGMPNNRFLAERTGGTYSTLKVQPAELEDSGVYFCASSPPAGGETQYFGPGTRLLVL.

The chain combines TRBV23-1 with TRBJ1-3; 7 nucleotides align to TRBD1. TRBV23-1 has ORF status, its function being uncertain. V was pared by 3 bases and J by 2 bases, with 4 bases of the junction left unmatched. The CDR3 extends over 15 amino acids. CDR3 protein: CASSHPGQPGNTIYF. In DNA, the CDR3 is TGCGCCAGCAGTCATCCGGGACAGCCTGGAAACACCATATATTTT.

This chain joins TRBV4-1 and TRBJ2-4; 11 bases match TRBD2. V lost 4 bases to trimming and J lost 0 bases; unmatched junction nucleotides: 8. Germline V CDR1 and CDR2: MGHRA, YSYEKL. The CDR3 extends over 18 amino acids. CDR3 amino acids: CASSPGLAVLLAKNIQYF. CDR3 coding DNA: TGCGCCAGCAGCCCGGGACTAGCGGTACTTCTAGCCAAAAACATTCAGTACTTC.

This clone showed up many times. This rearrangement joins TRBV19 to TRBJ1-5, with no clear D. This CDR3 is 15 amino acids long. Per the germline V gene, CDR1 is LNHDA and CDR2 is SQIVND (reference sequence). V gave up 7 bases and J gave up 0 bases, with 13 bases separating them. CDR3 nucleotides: TGTGCCAGTACCTATAGAGAAGCTAGCAATCAGCCCCAGCATTTT. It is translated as CASTYREASNQPQHF.

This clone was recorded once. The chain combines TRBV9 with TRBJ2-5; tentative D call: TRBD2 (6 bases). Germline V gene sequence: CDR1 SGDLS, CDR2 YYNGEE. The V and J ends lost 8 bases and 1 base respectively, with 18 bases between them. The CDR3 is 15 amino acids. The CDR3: CASTPRGGFQETQYF. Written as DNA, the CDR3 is TGTGCCAGTACCCCGAGGGGAGGCTTCCAAGAGACCCAGTACTTC.

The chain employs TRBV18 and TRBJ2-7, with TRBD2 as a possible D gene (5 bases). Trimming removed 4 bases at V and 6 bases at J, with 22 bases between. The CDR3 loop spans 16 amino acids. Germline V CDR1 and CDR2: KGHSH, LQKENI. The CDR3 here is CASSLGPPREASEQYF. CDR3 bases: TGTGCCAGCTCACTCGGCCCCCCCCGGGAAGCAAGCGAGCAGTACTTC.

As DNA, the CDR3 is TGTGCCAGCAGCCCCCTAGGGGGGGCCGGCTCTGGGGCCAACGTCCTGACTTTC. Translation gives CASSPLGGAGSGANVLTF. The V call is TRBV7-3, the J call TRBJ2-6; perhaps TRBD2 as D (7 bases). Germline CDR1 and CDR2: SGHTA and FQGTGA. The CDR3 runs 18 residues. Trimming took 5 bases from V and 0 from J, leaving 17 bases between them.

CDR3 DNA sequence: TGTGCCAGCAGCCGATGGACAGCTTCGCAAGCTTTCTTT. Protein: CASSRWTASQAFF. The J gene is TRBJ1-1, the V gene TRBV3-1 (or the pseudogene TRBV3-2); D is possibly TRBD1 (6 bases). The length of the CDR3 is 13 residues. Germline V lookup: CDR1 LGHDT, CDR2 YNNKEL (reference sequence). The V end was cut by 4 bases, the J end by 9 bases, with 15 bases between.

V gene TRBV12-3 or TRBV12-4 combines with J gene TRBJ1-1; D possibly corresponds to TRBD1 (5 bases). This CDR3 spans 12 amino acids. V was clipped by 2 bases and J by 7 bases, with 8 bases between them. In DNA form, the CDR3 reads TGTGCCAGCAGTTTAAACAGGCATGAAGCTTTCTTT. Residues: CASSLNRHEAFF.

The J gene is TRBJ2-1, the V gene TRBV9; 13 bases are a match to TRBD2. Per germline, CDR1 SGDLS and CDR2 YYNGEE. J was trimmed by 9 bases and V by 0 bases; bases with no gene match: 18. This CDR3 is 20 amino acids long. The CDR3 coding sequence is TGTGCCAGCAGCGTAGGAACCGTTATTAGAGGACTAGCGGGAGTAGGTGAGCAGTTCTTC. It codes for CASSVGTVIRGLAGVGEQFF. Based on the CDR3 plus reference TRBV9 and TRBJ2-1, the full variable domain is DSGVTQTPKHLITATGQRVTLRCSPRSGDLSVYWYQQSLDQGLQFLIQYYNGEERAKGNILERFSAQQFPDLHSELNLSSLELGDSALYFCASSVGTVIRGLAGVGEQFFGPGTRLTVL.

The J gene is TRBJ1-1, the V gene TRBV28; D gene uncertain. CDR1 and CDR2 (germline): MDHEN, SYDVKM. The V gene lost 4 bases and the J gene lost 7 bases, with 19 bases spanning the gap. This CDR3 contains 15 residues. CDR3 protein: CASSSPIDTNREAFF. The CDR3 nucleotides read TGTGCCAGCAGTTCGCCGATCGACACCAACCGTGAAGCTTTCTTT.

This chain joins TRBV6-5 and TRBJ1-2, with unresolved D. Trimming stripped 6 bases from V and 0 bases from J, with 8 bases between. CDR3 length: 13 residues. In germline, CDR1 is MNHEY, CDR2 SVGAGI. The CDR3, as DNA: TGTGCCAGCAGACAGATTACTAACTATGGCTACACCTTC. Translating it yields CASRQITNYGYTF.